What follows are 3 T cell receptor beta chains derived from one specimen sequenced in a study of shared clonotypes between healthy human individuals. TCRdb's copy holds only in-frame clones and misses some; the assay was immunoSEQ multiplex PCR. This table holds about 1.4 million clones, about 96% found once. The specimen was naive CD4+ T cells sorted from blood. Subset defined: CD45RA+ positively selected. The receptors come from a man aged 30 to 45 in good health.

This chain joins TRBV9 and TRBJ2-1; 9 bases match TRBD2. This CDR3 contains 17 residues. Looked up from germline, CDR1 is SGDLS and CDR2 is YYNGEE. The V and J ends lost 3 bases and 0 bases, in that order; junction bases with no gene match: 7. The CDR3 here is CASSDQSGRSSYNEQFF. The DNA of the CDR3 is TGTGCCAGCAGCGATCAGAGCGGGAGGTCCTCCTACAATGAGCAGTTCTTC.

V and J are TRBV7-2 and TRBJ2-1; maybe TRBD2 (7 bases). In germline, CDR1 is SGHTA, CDR2 FQGNSA. The length of the CDR3 is 17 residues. V was cut by 0 bases and J by 1 base, with 13 bases left in between. The CDR3, as DNA: TGTGCCAGCAGCTTAGCGACGGGGGGCGCTTCCTACAATGAGCAGTTCTTC. This sequence encodes CASSLATGGASYNEQFF.

This clone came up once. This sequence joins TRBV19 and TRBJ2-1; possible D gene TRBD1, 6 bases. V lost 6 bases to trimming and J lost 2 bases, with 14 bases between them. Germline V gives CDR1 LNHDA, CDR2 SQIVND (reference sequence). The CDR3 covers 15 residues. The CDR3 nucleotides read TGTGCCAGTAGGCCCACAGGGATCCCCTACAATGAGCAGTTCTTC. Protein sequence: CASRPTGIPYNEQFF.